The clone carrying this T cell receptor (beta chain) turned up a few times. The entry originates in a study of blood T cell repertoires in COVID-19. Background on the study: The United States, Italy and Spain were the sources of the acute and convalescent COVID-19 samples. Sample material is recorded as cDNA or gDNA derived from T cells, B-cell-depleted T cells, or PBMCs.

In the source study's methods: How many nucleated cells were present was estimated from reference gene primer amplification. The data were produced by immunoSEQ multiplex PCR, yet TCRdb's version contains in-frame clones alone and is incomplete. Clonal size and the V and J genes are those of that table, whereas D and trimming came from the DNA. The table has about 140,000 clones, 70% to 80% seen once; the top ten hold 3.5% to 5%. J gave up 7 bases and V 3 bases, and 4 bases lay outside the gene matches. Germline loops: CDR1 MNHNS, CDR2 SASEGT. The length of the CDR3 is 15 residues. The sequence was obtained from a woman of 80 years or more with active or convalescent COVID-19. Sequenced material: peripheral blood. The genes are TRBV6-1 and TRBJ1-6; 9 bases map to TRBD1. As DNA, the CDR3 is TGTGCCAGCAGTGAGTTCACAGGGGGCAATTCACCCCTCCACTTT. As protein: CASSEFTGGNSPLHF.